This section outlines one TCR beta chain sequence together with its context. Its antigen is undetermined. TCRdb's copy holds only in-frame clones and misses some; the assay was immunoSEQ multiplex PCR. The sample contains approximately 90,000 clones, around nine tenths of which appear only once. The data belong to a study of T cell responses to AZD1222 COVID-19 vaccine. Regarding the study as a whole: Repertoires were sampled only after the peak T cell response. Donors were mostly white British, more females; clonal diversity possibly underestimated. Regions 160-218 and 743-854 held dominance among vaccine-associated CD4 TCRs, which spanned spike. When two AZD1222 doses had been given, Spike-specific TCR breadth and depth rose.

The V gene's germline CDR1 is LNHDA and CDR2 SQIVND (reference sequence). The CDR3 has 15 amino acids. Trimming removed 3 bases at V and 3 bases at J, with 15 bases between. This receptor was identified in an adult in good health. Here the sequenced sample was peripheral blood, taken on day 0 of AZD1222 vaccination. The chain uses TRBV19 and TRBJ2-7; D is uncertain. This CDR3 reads CASSIQVGSFYEQYF. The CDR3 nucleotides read TGTGCCAGTAGTATTCAGGTAGGGTCCTTCTACGAGCAGTACTTC.